What follows is one T cell receptor (beta chain) and its context. Its specificity is unknown. Sequencing of DNA taken from cultured CD4+ T cells relied on the Oncomine TCR Beta short-read assay. TCRdb re-called the PCR reads through MiXCR, storing one row per CDR3 protein. The sample records under 15,000 distinct CDR3 sequences, about three fifths being singletons. Losses at the gene ends were 0 bases for V and 7 bases for J; bases not matched to a gene: 12. CDR3 length equals 17 residues. CDR1 and CDR2 (germline): MNHNS, SASEGT. The data belong to a study of vaccination and CD4 T cells after COVID-19. Study-wide context: Following dose two, a median approximately 72 days (range 14 to 241) passed before post-vaccine samples were taken. Overlapping spike peptides served as the stimulus for the cells. These peptides came from SARS-CoV-2 and from the common cold coronaviruses HCoV-NL63, HCoV-OC43 and HCoV-229E. Controls had a CEFX pool, an HIV-1 Nef pool, or no peptide added.

Treatment defined: roughly ten-day PBMC culture with coronavirus spike peptide pools or control peptides (ViraFEST assay). The sample was CD4+ T cells from blood, cultured in vitro. The clonotype comes from a human donor who had recovered from COVID-19. The chain employs TRBV6-1 and TRBJ2-4; 7 nucleotides match TRBD1. In DNA form, the CDR3 reads TGTGCCAGCAGTGAAGCGTGGGCCACAGGGGCCGGGAACATTCAGTACTTC. This codes for CASSEAWATGAGNIQYF.